This entry lists 8 T cell receptor beta chains sequenced from one sample in a study of regulatory T cells in long-lasting Graves disease. TCR beta libraries were built with iRepertoire HTBI primers and Arm-PCR of CDR3 regions. TCRdb ran MiXCR on the multiplex PCR reads and lists one entry per CDR3 protein. Of more than 450,000 distinct CDR3 sequences in the sample, around 13% are singletons; the top ten hold around 9.3%. Time point of the sample: newly diagnosed GD, antithyroid drugs for less than 3 months. Isolated PBMC RNA provided the starting material for the TCR library. These data are also associated with another study on T cells in Graves' hyperthyroidism and ophthalmopathy.

The material sequenced was peripheral blood mononuclear cells (PBMCs), taken at new diagnosis, from a patient treated with antithyroid drugs. These receptors were collected from a woman in her twenties or thirties with Graves disease.

The table lists this clonotype with many counts. The J gene is TRBJ1-1, the V gene TRBV2; D is undetermined. With 3 bases removed from V and 8 bases from J, the gap between germline ends came to 16 bases. Germline V gives CDR1 SNHLY, CDR2 FYNNEI. The CDR3 spans 14 residues. CDR3 protein: CASSEHTQTGEAFF. For the CDR3, the DNA is TGTGCCAGCAGTGAGCACACTCAGACGGGAGAAGCTTTCTTT.

In its sample, this clonotype was seen many times. The genes are TRBV27 and TRBJ1-5, with D hard to call. Germline V gives CDR1 MNHEY, CDR2 SMNVEV (reference sequence). The V end lost 8 bases, the J end lost 10 bases, and 18 bases lay between the germline ends. The CDR3 runs to 13 residues. The CDR3: CASATRGWSPQHF. CDR3 nucleotide sequence: TGTGCCAGCGCAACAAGAGGATGGTCCCCCCAGCATTTT.

This chain's CDR3 is CAWRSTSNEQFF. DNA of the CDR3: TGTGCCTGGAGATCGACCTCTAATGAGCAGTTCTTC. The rearrangement joins TRBV30 to TRBJ2-1; D remains ambiguous. The V end was cut by 3 bases, the J end by 7 bases, with 10 bases between. From germline, CDR1 is GTSNPN and CDR2 SVGIG (reference sequence). The CDR3 sequence is 12 residues long.

This clonotype has ten or more counts. V is TRBV12-5 and J is TRBJ1-1; the match to TRBD1 covers 8 bases. Trimming removed 8 bases from V and 4 bases from J; junction bases left unmatched: 6. The CDR3 length is 13 residues. Germline CDR1 LGHNT, CDR2 FRNRAP. This CDR3 reads CASSRTGFTEAFF. CDR3 nucleotide sequence: TGTGCTAGTTCCCGGACAGGGTTCACTGAAGCTTTCTTT.

This clonotype was counted only a few times. The chain uses TRBV5-5 and TRBJ2-1, with D perhaps TRBD1 (5 bases). The CDR3 consists of 15 residues. The germline V and J ends were trimmed by 0 bases and 7 bases, with 14 bases remaining between them. The germline V gene encodes CDR1 SGHKS and CDR2 YYEKEE (reference sequence). The CDR3 nucleotides are TGTGCCAGCAGCTTGGTTTGGAGCAGGGAAAATGAGCAGTTCTTC. Amino acids: CASSLVWSRENEQFF. The whole variable domain, filled in from reference TRBV5-5 and TRBJ2-1, reads DAGVTQSPTHLIKTRGQQVTLRCSPISGHKSVSWYQQVLGQGPQFIFQYYEKEERGRGNFPDRFSARQFPNYSSELNVNALLLGDSALYLCASSLVWSRENEQFFGPGTRLTVL.

This clonotype was observed a few times. Just one base apart from a much larger clone, this may be a read error. This chain uses TRBV12-3 or TRBV12-4 with TRBJ2-1; a weak D match, TRBD2 (6 bases). This CDR3 comprises 13 residues. Here the CDR3 reads CAIRDSPRNGQFF. In DNA, the CDR3 is TGTGCCATCCGGGACTCCCCCCGCAATGGGCAGTTCTTC.

The genes are TRBV5-1 and TRBJ2-1, with TRBD2 as a possible D gene (5 bases). The CDR3 consists of 15 residues. In germline, CDR1 is SGHRS, CDR2 YFSETQ. V lost 0 bases to trimming and J lost 3 bases, with 10 bases between them. This CDR3 reads CASSLGLSRYNEQFF. The CDR3 nucleotides read TGCGCCAGCAGCTTGGGACTATCCCGCTACAATGAGCAGTTCTTC.

This clonotype was seen ten or more times. The junction and the germline gene differ at one end; a read error may be behind it. The V gene is TRBV5-1, the J gene TRBJ2-2, with 7 bases identical to TRBD2. This CDR3 comprises 15 residues. CDR1 is SGHRS, CDR2 YFSETQ, per germline. CDR3 sequence reads: CASSFNAGATGELFF. CDR3 nucleotide sequence: TGTGCCAGCAGCTTTAACGCGGGAGCGACCGGGGAGCTGTTTTTT.